The clone carrying this T cell receptor beta chain was seen more than once but under ten times. Its antigen is as yet unknown. There are 13 residues in the CDR3. Trimming took 6 bases from V and 7 from J, leaving 15 bases between them. Germline assignment: CDR1 LNHDA and CDR2 SQIVND (reference sequence). The data derive from a study of OX40 agonist ivuxolimab in advanced cancers. Study-wide points: At doses 0.1 to 3.0 mg/kg, CD4+ and CD8+ clones expanded. On average, a greater number of expanded clones characterised CD8+ T cells relative to CD4+. Antigens targeted by the expanded peripheral T cells were not determined.

Repertoires were generated with immunoSEQ multiplex PCR, while TCRdb's copy carries only in-frame clones and drops some. The profile shows around 50,000 clones, 89% of them singletons. This sequence originates from an adult with an advanced solid tumor such as melanoma, head and neck, liver or kidney cancer. The chain is built from TRBV19 and TRBJ1-1, with D uncertain. Sequencing was performed on CD4+ or CD8+ T cells sorted from blood, taken in a trial of the OX40 agonist ivuxolimab. CDR3 DNA: TGTGCCAGTAGATACGGGCCAGACGGTGAAGCTTTCTTT. This codes for CASRYGPDGEAFF.